These 20 T cell receptor beta chains share one sample of origin, sequenced in a study of blood T cell repertoires in COVID-19. TCRdb keeps only in-frame clones here, not all; method: immunoSEQ multiplex PCR. The table lists 150,000 to 200,000 clones, roughly 80% of them singletons. The sequencing sample was made of peripheral blood. The receptors stem from a woman aged 55-69 years with COVID-19, enrolled during active disease.

The chain has TRBV19 and TRBJ1-3; no firm D call. Germline loops: CDR1 LNHDA, CDR2 SQIVND (reference sequence). Trimming took 7 bases from V and 0 from J, leaving 13 bases between them. The CDR3 consists of 15 residues. CDR3 nucleotides: TGTGCCAGTAAGACGGGGTATCGCTCTGGAAACACCATATATTTT. This sequence encodes CASKTGYRSGNTIYF.

This chain joins TRBV9 and TRBJ2-2; tentative D call: TRBD2 (7 bases). V was clipped by 1 base and J by 0 bases, with 13 bases between them. CDR1 is SGDLS, CDR2 YYNGEE, per germline. This CDR3 has 17 residues. Written as DNA, the CDR3 is TGTGCCAGCAGCGTACGTGTCGGGGGGCCGAACACCGGGGAGCTGTTTTTT. As protein: CASSVRVGGPNTGELFF.

V gene TRBV28 combines with J gene TRBJ1-1; TRBD1 matches at 8 bases. V dropped 1 base and J dropped 5; count of bases not matched to a gene: 3. This CDR3 contains 14 residues. Germline-derived CDR1 and CDR2 are MDHEN and SYDVKM. CDR3 residues: CASSLLRTGTEAFF. The CDR3 DNA is TGTGCCAGCAGTTTATTGAGGACAGGGACTGAAGCTTTCTTT. Supplemented by reference TRBV28 and TRBJ1-1, the full variable domain reads DVKVTQSSRYLVKRTGEKVFLECVQDMDHENMFWYRQDPGLGLRLIYFSYDVKMKEKGDIPEGYSVSREKKERFSLILESASTNQTSMYLCASSLLRTGTEAFFGQGTRLTVV.

The V and J genes are TRBV28 and TRBJ2-7, with TRBD1 as a possible D gene (6 bases). Trimming stripped 2 bases from V and 7 bases from J, with 9 bases between. Looked up from germline, CDR1 is MDHEN and CDR2 is SYDVKM. CDR3 length: 12 amino acids. CDR3 nucleotides: TGTGCCAGCAGTTTAATCGGACAGGAGCAGTACGTC. Translating gives CASSLIGQEQYV.

The genes are TRBV7-3 and TRBJ2-1; 8 nucleotides agree with TRBD2. V trimming: 5 bases; J trimming: 2 bases; junction bases outside the gene matches: 8. CDR3 length: 16 residues. The germline V gene encodes CDR1 SGHTA and CDR2 FQGTGA. CDR3 sequence: CASSRRVAGPYNEQFF. The CDR3 DNA reads as TGTGCCAGCAGCCGGAGGGTAGCGGGGCCCTACAATGAGCAGTTCTTC. The full variable domain, completed using reference TRBV7-3 and TRBJ2-1, is GAGVSQTPSNKVTEKGKYVELRCDPISGHTALYWYRQSLGQGPEFLIYFQGTGAADDSGLPNDRFFAVRPEGSVSTLKIQRTERGDSAVYLCASSRRVAGPYNEQFFGPGTRLTVL.

The chain couples TRBV7-3 to TRBJ2-1; D is possibly TRBD1 (5 bases). CDR1 and CDR2 (germline): SGHTA, FQGTGA. The germline V and J ends were trimmed by 5 bases and 5 bases, with 13 bases remaining between them. The CDR3 has 14 amino acids. In DNA form, the CDR3 reads TGTGCCAGCAGCCCAGCCAACAGGCACAATGAGCAGTTCTTC. This gives the protein CASSPANRHNEQFF. The full variable domain, rest sourced from reference TRBV7-3 and TRBJ2-1, is GAGVSQTPSNKVTEKGKYVELRCDPISGHTALYWYRQSLGQGPEFLIYFQGTGAADDSGLPNDRFFAVRPEGSVSTLKIQRTERGDSAVYLCASSPANRHNEQFFGPGTRLTVL.

This clone was seen only once. The rearrangement uses TRBV6-5 and TRBJ1-4; D is perhaps TRBD1 (5 bases). The CDR3 has 14 amino acids. Deletions cut 5 bases from V and 7 bases from J, with 14 bases between. Looked up from germline, CDR1 is MNHEY and CDR2 is SVGAGI. DNA for the CDR3: TGTGCCAGCAGTCCTGGACAAGCCTCTGAAAAACTGTTTTTT. It codes for CASSPGQASEKLFF.

This rearrangement joins TRBV19 to TRBJ1-5, with TRBD1 matching 8 bases. Germline trimming cut 4 bases from V and 4 bases from J; bases unmatched to any gene: 12. The CDR3 covers 17 residues. Germline values: CDR1 LNHDA, CDR2 SQIVND (reference sequence). CDR3 sequence reads: CASSKVAGGFQNQPQHF. The CDR3 region has the DNA TGTGCCAGTAGTAAGGTGGCAGGGGGCTTCCAAAATCAGCCCCAGCATTTT.

The chain combines TRBV3-1 (or the pseudogene TRBV3-2) with TRBJ1-6; a possible D gene is TRBD1 (5 bases). From germline, CDR1 is LGHDT and CDR2 YNNKEL (reference sequence). The V end was cut by 0 bases, the J end by 11 bases, with 11 bases between. There are 14 residues in the CDR3. The CDR3 here is CASSQEGQGAPLHF. In nucleotides, the CDR3 is TGTGCCAGCAGCCAAGAGGGGCAAGGGGCACCCCTCCACTTT.

The chain carries TRBV19 and TRBJ2-5; D may be TRBD1 (6 bases). Trimming shortened V by 5 bases and J by 2 bases, and 15 bases separated the two germline ends. Germline V lookup: CDR1 LNHDA, CDR2 SQIVND (reference sequence). The CDR3 consists of 15 residues. The DNA of the CDR3 is TGTGCCAGTAGTGAGGGACAAAAAGCGCAAGAGACCCAGTACTTC. It translates to CASSEGQKAQETQYF.

The V call is TRBV6-5, the J call TRBJ2-1; tentatively, D is TRBD2 (6 bases). The V and J ends lost 8 bases and 11 bases respectively, with 19 bases between them. This CDR3 has 13 residues. Germline CDR1 reads MNHEY; CDR2 reads SVGAGI. The CDR3: CASGRDRRNQQFF. CDR3 DNA: TGTGCCAGCGGGCGGGATAGGAGGAATCAGCAGTTCTTC.

This clone was picked up a small number of times. Other DNA sequences in the sample encode the same CDR3. The V call is TRBV30, the J call TRBJ1-2; TRBD1 aligns across 9 bases. The V and J ends lost 4 bases and 1 base, in that order; junction bases with no gene match: 4. This CDR3 contains 14 residues. The germline V gene has CDR1 GTSNPN and CDR2 SVGIG (reference sequence). The CDR3 is CAWKGQGLNYGYTF. The CDR3 DNA follows: TGTGCCTGGAAGGGACAGGGCCTTAACTATGGCTACACCTTC.

V usage is TRBV4-1 and J usage is TRBJ2-1, with 12 bases fitting TRBD2. From germline, CDR1 is MGHRA and CDR2 YSYEKL. V was pared by 1 base and J by 9 bases, with 16 bases of the junction left unmatched. The length of the CDR3 is 19 residues. CDR3 amino acids: CASSQVSLAGGPTLVEQFF. DNA of the CDR3: TGCGCCAGCAGCCAAGTATCGCTAGCGGGAGGGCCCACGTTAGTTGAGCAGTTCTTC.

CDR3 DNA sequence: TGTGCCAGCAGCTACGGACAGGGCGGGGAGCAGTACGTC. Translating gives CASSYGQGGEQYV. The rearrangement links TRBV7-8 to TRBJ2-7; TRBD1 aligns across 8 bases. Germline V gene sequence: CDR1 SGHVS, CDR2 FQNEAQ. V was clipped by 4 bases and J by 7 bases; unmatched bases: 6. This CDR3 spans 13 amino acids.

V and J are TRBV29-1 and TRBJ2-7, with 10 nucleotides matching TRBD1. The CDR3 is 19 amino acids. V shed 8 bases, J shed 6 bases, and the junction held 28 bases outside the gene matches. Germline loops: CDR1 SQVTM, CDR2 ANQGSEA. CDR3 residues: CSPRDRGWILKDAPCEQYF. The CDR3 DNA follows: TGCAGCCCGCGGGACAGGGGATGGATTCTGAAGGACGCCCCGTGCGAGCAGTACTTC.

The J gene is TRBJ1-3, the V gene TRBV5-1; TRBD1 might be the D (5 bases). This CDR3 spans 15 amino acids. CDR1 is SGHRS and CDR2 is YFSETQ in the germline V gene. V lost 4 bases, J lost 2 bases, and 13 bases lay in between. CDR3 nucleotide sequence: TGCGCCAGCAGCCCAGAGTCAGGGCCTGGAAACACCATATATTTT. Translated, it gives CASSPESGPGNTIYF.

This clone was observed a handful of times. The V call is TRBV18, the J call TRBJ1-5, with TRBD1 as a possible D gene (6 bases). This CDR3 spans 16 amino acids. Per the germline V gene, CDR1 is KGHSH and CDR2 is LQKENI. V was shortened by 0 bases and J by 4 bases, with 13 bases between the two germline ends. The CDR3 sequence: CASSPPVSRGNQPQHF. The CDR3 DNA is TGTGCCAGCTCACCACCAGTCTCCAGGGGAAATCAGCCCCAGCATTTT.

The chain links TRBV9 to TRBJ1-4, with a possible D match to TRBD1 (5 bases). Germline V gene lookup returns CDR1 SGDLS and CDR2 YYNGEE. V lost 0 bases to trimming and J lost 3 bases, with 9 bases between them. The CDR3 has 15 amino acids. The CDR3 DNA follows: TGTGCCAGCAGCGTAGGAGCAGGGTCTAATGAAAAACTGTTTTTT. Protein: CASSVGAGSNEKLFF.

V and J are TRBV5-1 and TRBJ2-7; weak D call: TRBD1 (6 bases). V was clipped by 1 base and J by 1 base, with 12 bases between them. Germline loops: CDR1 SGHRS, CDR2 YFSETQ. The CDR3 contains 15 residues. The CDR3 protein is CASSLPGDGSYEQYF. The CDR3 DNA follows: TGCGCCAGCAGCTTGCCAGGGGATGGATCCTACGAGCAGTACTTC.

The chain combines TRBV2 with TRBJ1-2; D is uncertain. The V end lost 7 bases, the J end lost 2 bases, and 8 bases lay between the germline ends. This CDR3 spans 12 amino acids. CDR1 and CDR2 from the germline V gene are SNHLY and FYNNEI. The CDR3 region is CASMQANYGYTF. In DNA, the CDR3 is TGTGCCAGCATGCAGGCCAACTATGGCTACACCTTC.